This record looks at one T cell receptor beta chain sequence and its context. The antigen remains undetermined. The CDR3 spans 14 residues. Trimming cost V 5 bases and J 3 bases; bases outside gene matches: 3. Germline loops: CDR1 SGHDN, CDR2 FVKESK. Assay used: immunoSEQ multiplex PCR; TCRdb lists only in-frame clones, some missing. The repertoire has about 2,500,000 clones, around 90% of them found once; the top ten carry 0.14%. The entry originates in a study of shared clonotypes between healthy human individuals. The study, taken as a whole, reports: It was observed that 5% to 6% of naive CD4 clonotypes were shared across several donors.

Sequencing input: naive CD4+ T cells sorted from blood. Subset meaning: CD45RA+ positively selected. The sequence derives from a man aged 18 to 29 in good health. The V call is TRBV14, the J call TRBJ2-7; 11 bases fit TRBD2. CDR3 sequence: CASSVSGGGYEQYF. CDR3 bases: TGTGCCAGCAGCGTTAGCGGGGGGGGCTACGAGCAGTACTTC.